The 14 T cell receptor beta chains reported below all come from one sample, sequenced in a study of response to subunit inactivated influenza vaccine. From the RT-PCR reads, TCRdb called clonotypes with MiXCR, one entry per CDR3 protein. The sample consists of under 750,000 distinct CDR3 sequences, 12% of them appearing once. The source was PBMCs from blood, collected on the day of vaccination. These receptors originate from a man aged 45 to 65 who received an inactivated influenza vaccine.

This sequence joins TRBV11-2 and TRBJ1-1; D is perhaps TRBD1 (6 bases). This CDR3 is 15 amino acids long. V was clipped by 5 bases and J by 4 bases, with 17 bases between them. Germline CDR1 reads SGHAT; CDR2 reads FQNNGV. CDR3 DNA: TGTGCCAGCAGCCCACACCGGGGGGCGGGCACTGAAGCTTTCTTT. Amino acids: CASSPHRGAGTEAFF.

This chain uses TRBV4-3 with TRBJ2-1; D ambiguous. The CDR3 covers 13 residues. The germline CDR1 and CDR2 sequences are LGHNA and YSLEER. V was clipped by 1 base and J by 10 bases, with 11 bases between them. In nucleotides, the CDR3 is TGCGCCAGCAGCCAAGCAAATAGAGGAGAGCAGTTCTTC. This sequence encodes CASSQANRGEQFF.

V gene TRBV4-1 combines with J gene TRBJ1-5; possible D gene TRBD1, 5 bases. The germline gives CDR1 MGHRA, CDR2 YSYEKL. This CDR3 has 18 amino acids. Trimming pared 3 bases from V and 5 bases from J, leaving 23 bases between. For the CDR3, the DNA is TGCGCCAGCAGCCACTTTGGGGCTATTGACAGACTCCATCAGCCCCAGCATTTT. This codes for CASSHFGAIDRLHQPQHF.

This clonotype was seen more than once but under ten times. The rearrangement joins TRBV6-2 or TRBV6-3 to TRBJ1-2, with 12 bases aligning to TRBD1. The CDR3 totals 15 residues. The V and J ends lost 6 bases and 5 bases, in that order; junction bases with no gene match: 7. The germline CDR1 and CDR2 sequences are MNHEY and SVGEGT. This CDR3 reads CASSHPGQGAYGYTF. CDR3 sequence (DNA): TGTGCCAGCAGCCATCCGGGACAGGGGGCTTATGGCTACACCTTC.

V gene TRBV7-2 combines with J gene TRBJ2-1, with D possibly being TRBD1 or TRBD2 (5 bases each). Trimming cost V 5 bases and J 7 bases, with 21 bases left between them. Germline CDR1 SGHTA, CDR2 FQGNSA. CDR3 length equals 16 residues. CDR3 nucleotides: TGTGCCAGCAGCCCGTGGGGCCTATCGGGATGGAATGAGCAGTTCTTC. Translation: CASSPWGLSGWNEQFF.

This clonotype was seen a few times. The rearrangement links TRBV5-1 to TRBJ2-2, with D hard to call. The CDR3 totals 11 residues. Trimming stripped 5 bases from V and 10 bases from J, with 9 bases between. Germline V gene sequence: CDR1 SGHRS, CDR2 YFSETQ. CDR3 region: CASRLASELFF. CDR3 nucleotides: TGCGCCAGCAGACTGGCGTCGGAGCTGTTTTTT.

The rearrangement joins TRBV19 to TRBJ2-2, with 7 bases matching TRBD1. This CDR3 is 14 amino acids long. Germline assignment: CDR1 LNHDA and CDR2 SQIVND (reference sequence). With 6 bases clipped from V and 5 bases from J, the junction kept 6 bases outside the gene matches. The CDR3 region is CASRTGPRTGELFF. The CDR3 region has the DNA TGTGCCAGTAGGACAGGGCCAAGGACCGGGGAGCTGTTTTTT.

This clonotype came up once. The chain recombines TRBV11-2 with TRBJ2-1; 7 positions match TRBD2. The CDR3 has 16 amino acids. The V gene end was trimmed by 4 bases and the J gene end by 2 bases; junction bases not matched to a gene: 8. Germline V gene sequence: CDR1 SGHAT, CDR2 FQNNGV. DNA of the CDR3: TGTGCCAGCAGCTCAGAAGGGACTATCACCTACAATGAGCAGTTCTTC. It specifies CASSSEGTITYNEQFF.

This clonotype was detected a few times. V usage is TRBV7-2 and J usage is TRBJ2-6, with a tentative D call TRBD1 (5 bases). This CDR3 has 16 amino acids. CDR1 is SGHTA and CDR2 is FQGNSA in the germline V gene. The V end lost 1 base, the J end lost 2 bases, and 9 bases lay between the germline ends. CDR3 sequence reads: CASSLGGRAGANVLTF. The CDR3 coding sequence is TGTGCCAGCAGCTTAGGGGGCAGGGCTGGGGCCAACGTCCTGACTTTC.

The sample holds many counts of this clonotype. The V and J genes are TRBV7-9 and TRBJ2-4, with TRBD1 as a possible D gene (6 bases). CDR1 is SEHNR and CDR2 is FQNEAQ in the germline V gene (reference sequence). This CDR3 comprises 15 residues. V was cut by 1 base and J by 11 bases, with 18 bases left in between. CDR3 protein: CASSLVYLTGPFQYF. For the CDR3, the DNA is TGTGCCAGCAGCTTAGTTTATTTGACAGGCCCCTTTCAGTACTTC.

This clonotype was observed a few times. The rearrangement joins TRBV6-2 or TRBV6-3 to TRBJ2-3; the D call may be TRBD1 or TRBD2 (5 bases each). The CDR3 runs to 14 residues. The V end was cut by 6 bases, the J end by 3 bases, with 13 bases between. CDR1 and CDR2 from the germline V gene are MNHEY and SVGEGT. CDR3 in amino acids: CASRRGSRTDTQYF. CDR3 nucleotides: TGTGCCAGCAGGAGGGGATCGAGGACAGATACGCAGTATTTT.

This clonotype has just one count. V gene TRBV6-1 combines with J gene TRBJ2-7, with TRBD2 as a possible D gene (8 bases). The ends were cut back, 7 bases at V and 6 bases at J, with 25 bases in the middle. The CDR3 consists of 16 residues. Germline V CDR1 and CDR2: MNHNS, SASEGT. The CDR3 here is CASNPDSRGTRFEQYF. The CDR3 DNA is TGTGCCAGCAATCCCGACTCCAGGGGGACTAGGTTCGAGCAGTACTTC.

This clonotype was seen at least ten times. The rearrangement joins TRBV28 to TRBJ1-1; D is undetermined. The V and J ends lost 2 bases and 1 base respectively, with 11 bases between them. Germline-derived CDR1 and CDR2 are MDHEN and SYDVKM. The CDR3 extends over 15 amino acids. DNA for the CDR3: TGTGCCAGCAGTTTACCTTCGGAACCGAACACTGAAGCTTTCTTT. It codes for CASSLPSEPNTEAFF.

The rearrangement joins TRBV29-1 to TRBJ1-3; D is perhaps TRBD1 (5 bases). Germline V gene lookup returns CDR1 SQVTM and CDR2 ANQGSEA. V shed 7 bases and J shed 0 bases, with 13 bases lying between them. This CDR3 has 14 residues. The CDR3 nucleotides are TGCAGCGCCCAGCCCGGGACCTCTGGAAACACCATATATTTT. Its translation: CSAQPGTSGNTIYF.